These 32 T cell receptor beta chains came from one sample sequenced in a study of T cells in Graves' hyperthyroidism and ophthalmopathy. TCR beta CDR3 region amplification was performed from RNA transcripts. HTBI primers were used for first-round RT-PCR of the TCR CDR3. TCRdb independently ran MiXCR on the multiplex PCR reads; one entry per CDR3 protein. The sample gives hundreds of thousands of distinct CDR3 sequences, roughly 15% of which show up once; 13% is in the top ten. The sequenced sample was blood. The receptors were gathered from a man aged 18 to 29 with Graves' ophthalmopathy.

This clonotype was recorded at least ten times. CDR3 coding DNA: TGTGCCAGCAGCCCACCTCTAGGTTCAGATACGCAGTATTTT. Translated: CASSPPLGSDTQYF. The chain is built from TRBV12-3 or TRBV12-4 and TRBJ2-3; D remains unclear. CDR3 length equals 14 residues. V dropped 6 bases and J dropped 4 bases, with 14 bases sitting between them.

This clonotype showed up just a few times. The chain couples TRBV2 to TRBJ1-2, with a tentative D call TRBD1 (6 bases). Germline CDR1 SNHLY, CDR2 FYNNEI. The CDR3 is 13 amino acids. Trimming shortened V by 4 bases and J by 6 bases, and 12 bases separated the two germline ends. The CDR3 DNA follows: TGTGCCAGCAGTGTAAACAGGGAGAATGGCTACACCTTC. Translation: CASSVNRENGYTF.

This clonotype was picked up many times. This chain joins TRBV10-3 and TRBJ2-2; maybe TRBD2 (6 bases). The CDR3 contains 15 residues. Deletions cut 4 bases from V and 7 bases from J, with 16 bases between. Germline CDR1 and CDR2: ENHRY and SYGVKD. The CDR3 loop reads CAISVAGSDDGELFF. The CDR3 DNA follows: TGTGCCATCAGTGTTGCGGGAAGTGATGACGGGGAGCTGTTTTTT.

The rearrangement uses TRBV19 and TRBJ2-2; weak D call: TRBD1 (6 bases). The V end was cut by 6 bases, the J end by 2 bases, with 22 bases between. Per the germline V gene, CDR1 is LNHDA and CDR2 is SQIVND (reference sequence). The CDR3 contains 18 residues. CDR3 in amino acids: CASSNPGWGTSNTGELFF. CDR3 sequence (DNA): TGTGCCAGTAGCAACCCCGGGTGGGGGACATCCAACACCGGGGAGCTGTTTTTT. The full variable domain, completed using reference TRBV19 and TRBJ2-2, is DGGITQSPKYLFRKEGQNVTLSCEQNLNHDAMYWYRQDPGQGLRLIYYSQIVNDFQKGDIAEGYSVSREKKESFPLTVTSAQKNPTAFYLCASSNPGWGTSNTGELFFGEGSRLTVL.

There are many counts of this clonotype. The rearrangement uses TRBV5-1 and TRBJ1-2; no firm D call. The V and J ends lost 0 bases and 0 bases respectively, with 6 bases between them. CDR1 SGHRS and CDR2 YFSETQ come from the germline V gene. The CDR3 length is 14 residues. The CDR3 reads CASSLDGSNYGYTF. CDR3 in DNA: TGCGCCAGCAGCTTGGACGGGTCTAACTATGGCTACACCTTC.

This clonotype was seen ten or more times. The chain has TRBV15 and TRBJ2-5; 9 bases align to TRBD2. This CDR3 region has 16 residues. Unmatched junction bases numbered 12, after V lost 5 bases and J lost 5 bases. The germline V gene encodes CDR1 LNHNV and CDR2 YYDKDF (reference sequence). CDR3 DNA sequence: TGTGCCACCAGCGGGACGCGGGGGGGCTCCTCCGAGACCCAGTACTTC. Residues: CATSGTRGGSSETQYF.

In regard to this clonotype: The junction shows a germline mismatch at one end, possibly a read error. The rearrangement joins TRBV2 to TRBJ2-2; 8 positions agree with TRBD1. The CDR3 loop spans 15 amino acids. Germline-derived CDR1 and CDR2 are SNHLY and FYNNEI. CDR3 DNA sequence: TGTGCCGGCAGTAAAGACAGGGGACACGCCGGGGAGCTGTTTTTT. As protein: CAGSKDRGHAGELFF.

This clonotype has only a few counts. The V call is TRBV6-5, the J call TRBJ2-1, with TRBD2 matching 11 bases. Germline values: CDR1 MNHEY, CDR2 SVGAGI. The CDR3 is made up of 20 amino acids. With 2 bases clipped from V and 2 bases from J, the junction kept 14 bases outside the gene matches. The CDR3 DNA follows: TGTGCCAGCAGTTACCTCTCTAGCGGGGGGCCCCAGGGGACCTACAATGAGCAGTTCTTC. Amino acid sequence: CASSYLSSGGPQGTYNEQFF.

The CDR3, as DNA: TGTGCCAGCAGTTTATCTTTTTACGAGCAGTACTTC. Amino acids: CASSLSFYEQYF. The chain joins TRBV7-8 to TRBJ2-7; D is unclear. V was pared by 6 bases and J by 4 bases, with 10 bases between. The germline gives CDR1 SGHVS, CDR2 FQNEAQ. CDR3 size: 12 residues.

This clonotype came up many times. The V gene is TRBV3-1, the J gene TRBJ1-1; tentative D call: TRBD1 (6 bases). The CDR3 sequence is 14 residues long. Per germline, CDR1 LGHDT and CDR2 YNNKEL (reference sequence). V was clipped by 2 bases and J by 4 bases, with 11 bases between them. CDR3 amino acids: CASSQSDRPTEAFF. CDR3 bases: TGTGCCAGCAGCCAATCCGACAGGCCCACTGAAGCTTTCTTT. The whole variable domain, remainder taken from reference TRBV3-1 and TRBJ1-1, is DTAVSQTPKYLVTQMGNDKSIKCEQNLGHDTMYWYKQDSKKFLKIMFSYNNKELIINETVPNRFSPKSPDKAHLNLHINSLELGDSAVYFCASSQSDRPTEAFFGQGTRLTVV.

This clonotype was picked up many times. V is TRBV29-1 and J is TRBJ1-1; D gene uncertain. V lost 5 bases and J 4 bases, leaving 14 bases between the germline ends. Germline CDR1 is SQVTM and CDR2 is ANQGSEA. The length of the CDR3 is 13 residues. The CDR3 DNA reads TGCAGCGTTCTTGTCGGGTCCCGCACTGAAGCTTTCTTT. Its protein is CSVLVGSRTEAFF.

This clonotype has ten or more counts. This chain's CDR3 is CATSLGLAGTGELFF. For the CDR3, the DNA is TGTGCCACCAGCTTAGGGCTAGCGGGCACCGGGGAGCTGTTTTTT. The chain uses TRBV15 and TRBJ2-2; 8 nucleotides match TRBD2. After removal of 5 bases from V and 4 bases from J, the junction contained 6 bases not matched to a gene. Germline V lookup: CDR1 LNHNV, CDR2 YYDKDF (reference sequence). The CDR3 sequence is 15 residues long.

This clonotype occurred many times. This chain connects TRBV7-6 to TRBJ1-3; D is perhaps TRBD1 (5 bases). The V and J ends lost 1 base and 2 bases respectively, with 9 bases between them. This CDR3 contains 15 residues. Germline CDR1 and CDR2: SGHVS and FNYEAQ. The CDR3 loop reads CASSLGDGPGNTIYF. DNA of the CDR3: TGTGCCAGCAGCTTAGGGGACGGCCCTGGAAACACCATATATTTT.

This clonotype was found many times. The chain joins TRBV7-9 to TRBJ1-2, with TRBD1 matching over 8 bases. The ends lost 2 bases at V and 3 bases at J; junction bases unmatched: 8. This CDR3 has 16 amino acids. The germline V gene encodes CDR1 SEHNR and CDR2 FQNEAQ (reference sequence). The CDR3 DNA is TGTGCCAGCAGCTTAACCGAAATGGGACAGGACTATGGCTACACCTTC. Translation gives CASSLTEMGQDYGYTF.

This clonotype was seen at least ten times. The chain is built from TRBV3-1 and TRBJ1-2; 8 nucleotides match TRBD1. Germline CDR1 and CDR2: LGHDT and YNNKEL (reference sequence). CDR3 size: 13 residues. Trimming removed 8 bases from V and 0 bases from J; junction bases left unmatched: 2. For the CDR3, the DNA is TGTGCCAGCGGGGACAGGACTAACTATGGCTACACCTTC. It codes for CASGDRTNYGYTF.

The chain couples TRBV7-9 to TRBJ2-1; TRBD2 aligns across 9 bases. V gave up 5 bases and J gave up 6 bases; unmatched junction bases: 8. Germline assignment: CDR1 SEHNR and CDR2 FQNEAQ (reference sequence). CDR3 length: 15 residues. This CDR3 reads CASSPEGLASNEQFF. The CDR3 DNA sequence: TGTGCCAGCAGCCCAGAGGGACTAGCTTCCAATGAGCAGTTCTTC.

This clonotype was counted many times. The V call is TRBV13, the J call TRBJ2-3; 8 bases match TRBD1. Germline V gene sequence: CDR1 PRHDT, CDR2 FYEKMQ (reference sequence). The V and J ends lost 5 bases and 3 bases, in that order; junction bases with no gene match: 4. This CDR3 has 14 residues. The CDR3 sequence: CASSPRQGTDTQYF. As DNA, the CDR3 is TGTGCCAGCAGCCCTCGACAGGGGACAGATACGCAGTATTTT. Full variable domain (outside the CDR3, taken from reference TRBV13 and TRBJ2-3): AAGVIQSPRHLIKEKRETATLKCYPIPRHDTVYWYQQGPGQDPQFLISFYEKMQSDKGSIPDRFSAQQFSDYHSELNMSSLELGDSALYFCASSPRQGTDTQYFGPGTRLTVL.

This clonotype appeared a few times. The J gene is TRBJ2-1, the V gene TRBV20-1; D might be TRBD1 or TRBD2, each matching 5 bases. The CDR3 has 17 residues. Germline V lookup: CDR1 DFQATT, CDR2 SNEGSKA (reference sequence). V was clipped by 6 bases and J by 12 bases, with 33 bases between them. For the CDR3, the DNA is TGCAGTGCCCGCCCCTTGGGGCTAGCAGTTTTGCCGGTAACGCAGTTCTTC. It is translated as CSARPLGLAVLPVTQFF.

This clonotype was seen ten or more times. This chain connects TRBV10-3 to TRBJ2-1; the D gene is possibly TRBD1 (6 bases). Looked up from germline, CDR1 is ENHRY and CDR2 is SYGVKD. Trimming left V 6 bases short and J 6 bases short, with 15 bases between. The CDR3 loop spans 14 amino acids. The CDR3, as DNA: TGTGCCATCAGCACCGGACAGCTAAGCAATGAGCAGTTCTTC. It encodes CAISTGQLSNEQFF.

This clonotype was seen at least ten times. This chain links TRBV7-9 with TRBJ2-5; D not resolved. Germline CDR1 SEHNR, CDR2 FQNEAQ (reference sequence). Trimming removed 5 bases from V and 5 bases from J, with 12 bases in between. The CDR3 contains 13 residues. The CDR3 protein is CASSRVFGETQYF. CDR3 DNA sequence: TGTGCCAGCAGCAGGGTCTTTGGGGAGACCCAGTACTTC. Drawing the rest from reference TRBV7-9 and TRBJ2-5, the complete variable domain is DTGVSQNPRHKITKRGQNVTFRCDPISEHNRLYWYRQTLGQGPEFLTYFQNEAQLEKSRLLSDRFSAERPKGSFSTLEIQRTEQGDSAMYLCASSRVFGETQYFGPGTRLLVL.

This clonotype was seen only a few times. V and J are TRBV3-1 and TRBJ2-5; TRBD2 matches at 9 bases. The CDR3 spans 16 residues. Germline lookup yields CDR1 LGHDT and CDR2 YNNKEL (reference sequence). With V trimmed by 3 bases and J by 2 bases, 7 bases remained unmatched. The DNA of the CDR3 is TGTGCCAGCAGCCAGAGACTAGCGGCCGTACAAGAGACCCAGTACTTC. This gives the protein CASSQRLAAVQETQYF.

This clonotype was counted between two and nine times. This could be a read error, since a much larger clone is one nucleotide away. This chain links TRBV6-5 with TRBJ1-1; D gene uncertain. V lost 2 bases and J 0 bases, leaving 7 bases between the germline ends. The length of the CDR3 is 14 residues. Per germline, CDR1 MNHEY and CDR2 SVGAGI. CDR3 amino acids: CASSYPLMNTEAFF. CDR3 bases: TGTGCCAGCAGTTACCCCCTCATGAACACTGAAGCTTTCTTT.

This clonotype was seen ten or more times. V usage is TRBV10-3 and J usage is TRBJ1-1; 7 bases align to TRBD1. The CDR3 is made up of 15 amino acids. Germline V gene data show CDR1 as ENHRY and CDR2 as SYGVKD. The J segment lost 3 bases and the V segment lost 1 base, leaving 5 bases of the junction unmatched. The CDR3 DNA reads TGTGCCATCAGTGAGTTAGGGGGCGTCGACACTGAAGCTTTCTTT. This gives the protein CAISELGGVDTEAFF.

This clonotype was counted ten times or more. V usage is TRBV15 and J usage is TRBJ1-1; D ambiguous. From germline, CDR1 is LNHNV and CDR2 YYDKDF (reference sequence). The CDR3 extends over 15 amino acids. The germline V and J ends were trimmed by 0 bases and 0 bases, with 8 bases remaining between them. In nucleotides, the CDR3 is TGTGCCACCAGCAGAGATCAAGGCCTGAACACTGAAGCTTTCTTT. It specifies CATSRDQGLNTEAFF.

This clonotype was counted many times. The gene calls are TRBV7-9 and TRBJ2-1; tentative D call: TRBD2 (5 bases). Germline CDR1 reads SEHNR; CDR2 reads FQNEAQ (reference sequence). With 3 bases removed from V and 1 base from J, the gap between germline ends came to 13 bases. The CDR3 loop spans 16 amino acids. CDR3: CASSFAGGGSYNEQFF. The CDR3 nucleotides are TGTGCCAGCAGCTTCGCCGGAGGCGGTTCCTACAATGAGCAGTTCTTC.

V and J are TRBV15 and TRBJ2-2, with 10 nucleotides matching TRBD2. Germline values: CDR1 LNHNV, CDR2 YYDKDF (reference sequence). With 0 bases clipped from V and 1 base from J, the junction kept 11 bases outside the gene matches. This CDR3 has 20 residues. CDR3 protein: CATSRERGLAGAKNTGELFF. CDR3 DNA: TGTGCCACCAGCAGAGAGAGAGGGCTAGCGGGAGCCAAGAACACCGGGGAGCTGTTTTTT.

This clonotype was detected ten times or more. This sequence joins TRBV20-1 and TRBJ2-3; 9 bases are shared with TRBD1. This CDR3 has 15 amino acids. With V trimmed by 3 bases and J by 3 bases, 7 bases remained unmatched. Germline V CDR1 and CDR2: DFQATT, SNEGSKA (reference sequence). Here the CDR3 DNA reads TGCAGTGCTAGGCGTCCCGGGACAGGGACAGATACGCAGTATTTT. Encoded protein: CSARRPGTGTDTQYF.

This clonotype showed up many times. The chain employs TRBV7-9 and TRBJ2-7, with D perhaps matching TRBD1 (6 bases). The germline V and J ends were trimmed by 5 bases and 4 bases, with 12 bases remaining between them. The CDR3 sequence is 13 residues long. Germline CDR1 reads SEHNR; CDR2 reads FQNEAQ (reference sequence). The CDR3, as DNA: TGTGCCAGCAGCCGACAGGAAGGGTACGAGCAGTACTTC. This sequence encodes CASSRQEGYEQYF.

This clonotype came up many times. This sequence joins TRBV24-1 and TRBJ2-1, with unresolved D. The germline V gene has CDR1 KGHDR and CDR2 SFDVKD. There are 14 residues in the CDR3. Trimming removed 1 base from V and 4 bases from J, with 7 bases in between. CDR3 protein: CATSDLGPYNEQFF. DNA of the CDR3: TGTGCCACCAGTGATTTAGGGCCTTACAATGAGCAGTTCTTC.

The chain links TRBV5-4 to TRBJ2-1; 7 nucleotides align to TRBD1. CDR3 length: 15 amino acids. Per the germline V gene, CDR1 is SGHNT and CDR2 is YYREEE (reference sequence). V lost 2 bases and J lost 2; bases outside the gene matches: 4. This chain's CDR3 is CASSLGGQTYNEQFF. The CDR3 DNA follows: TGTGCCAGCAGCTTAGGGGGCCAGACCTACAATGAGCAGTTCTTC.

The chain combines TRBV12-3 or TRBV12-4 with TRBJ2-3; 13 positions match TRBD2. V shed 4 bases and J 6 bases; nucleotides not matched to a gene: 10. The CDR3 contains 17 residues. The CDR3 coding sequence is TGTGCCAGCAGTTCCCCGGGACTAGCGGGAATGCGGGATACGCAGTATTTT. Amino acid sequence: CASSSPGLAGMRDTQYF.

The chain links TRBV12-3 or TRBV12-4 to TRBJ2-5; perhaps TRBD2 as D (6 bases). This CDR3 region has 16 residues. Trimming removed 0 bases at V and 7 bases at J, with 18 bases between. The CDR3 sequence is CASSLAVRVGGGTQYF. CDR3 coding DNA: TGTGCCAGCAGTTTAGCAGTCAGGGTGGGAGGAGGGACCCAGTACTTC.